This T cell receptor (beta chain) was obtained from a study of blood T cell repertoires in COVID-19. This CDR3 has 14 amino acids. Losses at the gene ends were 3 bases for V and 7 bases for J; bases not matched to a gene: 8. Looked up from germline, CDR1 is DFQATT and CDR2 is SNEGSKA (reference sequence). Original processing methods: Estimation of nucleated cell counts relied on the amplification of reference gene primers. Libraries were prepared by immunoSEQ multiplex PCR; TCRdb keeps only in-frame clonotypes and omits some of them. The DNA was the basis for D and trimming; V, J and clone size are from that table. The table records around 50,000 clones, roughly 82% of them present only once.

The chain uses TRBV20-1 and TRBJ2-1; 8 bases align to TRBD2. This TCR was sampled from a woman at least 80 years old with acute or convalescent COVID-19. The sequencing input was peripheral blood. The DNA for the CDR3 is TGCAGTGCTAGTCCAGCGGGAGTGCGAAATGAGCAGTTCTTC. The encoded protein is CSASPAGVRNEQFF.